Listed here is a single T cell receptor beta chain. Clones were sequenced by immunoSEQ multiplex PCR, and TCRdb holds only the in-frame ones, with some missing. This table has 200,000 to 300,000 clones, more than 80% appearing once. This record belongs to a study of blood T cell repertoires in COVID-19. Trimming took off 5 bases at V and 0 bases at J, with 10 bases between the two ends. Germline loops: CDR1 LNHDA, CDR2 SQIVND (reference sequence). This CDR3 is 15 amino acids long. Specimen: peripheral blood. The rearrangement links TRBV19 to TRBJ1-4, with TRBD1 as a possible D gene (5 bases). This receptor was identified in a woman aged 40 to 55 with acute or convalescent COVID-19. This CDR3 is CASSSRGSTNEKLFF. CDR3 bases: TGTGCCAGTAGTTCCCGGGGGTCAACTAATGAAAAACTGTTTTTT.